These 27 T cell receptor beta chains originate from one sample sequenced in a study of T cell responses to AZD1222 COVID-19 vaccine. The protocol was immunoSEQ multiplex PCR, while the TCRdb copy is restricted to in-frame clones and leaves out a portion. The sample includes approximately 120,000 clones, approximately 88% of them seen just once. Material: peripheral blood, obtained on day 0 of AZD1222 vaccination. The receptors here all came from an adult in good health.

The chain recombines TRBV2 with TRBJ1-4; D might be TRBD1 (6 bases). CDR3 size: 15 residues. The V gene's germline CDR1 is SNHLY and CDR2 FYNNEI. V was shortened by 8 bases and J by 1 base, with 14 bases between the two germline ends. Here the CDR3 DNA reads TGTGCCAGCGCATCTCGGGGGCAAACTAATGAAAAACTGTTTTTT. Its translation: CASASRGQTNEKLFF.

The chain has TRBV19 and TRBJ1-1; D is ambiguous. The CDR3 length is 15 residues. V was trimmed by 4 bases and J by 0 bases, leaving 12 bases between them. CDR1 is LNHDA, CDR2 SQIVND, per germline (reference sequence). CDR3 region: CASSTYTVMNTEAFF. The CDR3 DNA is TGTGCCAGTAGTACCTATACAGTCATGAACACTGAAGCTTTCTTT.

This clone was counted a single time. V and J are TRBV10-3 and TRBJ1-5; D remains unclear. Germline V CDR1 and CDR2: ENHRY, SYGVKD. This CDR3 spans 17 amino acids. V was cut by 0 bases and J by 3 bases, with 15 bases left in between. CDR3 coding DNA: TGTGCCATCAGTGAGTCTATGGGTCGGGGTTTCAATCAGCCCCAGCATTTT. Translation: CAISESMGRGFNQPQHF.

This chain links TRBV27 with TRBJ2-7; 11 bases agree with TRBD2. Looked up from germline, CDR1 is MNHEY and CDR2 is SMNVEV (reference sequence). The CDR3 has 18 residues. Trimming cost V 3 bases and J 6 bases; bases outside gene matches: 16. CDR3 amino acids: CASSFQGTSGGSWVEQYF. In DNA, the CDR3 is TGTGCCAGCAGTTTCCAGGGCACTAGCGGGGGTTCATGGGTCGAGCAGTACTTC.

This chain joins TRBV4-1 and TRBJ1-1; D is unresolved. This CDR3 has 12 residues. The V end was cut by 0 bases, the J end by 11 bases, with 10 bases between. Looked up from germline, CDR1 is MGHRA and CDR2 is YSYEKL. CDR3 sequence reads: CASSQDRHVAFF. In nucleotides, the CDR3 is TGCGCCAGCAGCCAAGATCGGCACGTCGCTTTCTTT.

The chain couples TRBV25-1 to TRBJ2-5, with D possibly being TRBD2 (7 bases). Deletions cut 1 base from V and 5 bases from J, with 17 bases between. The CDR3 totals 16 residues. Germline CDR1 and CDR2: MGHDK and SYGVNS. The CDR3 region is CASSELWGGSRETQYF. The CDR3 nucleotides are TGTGCCAGCAGTGAATTGTGGGGGGGCTCGCGGGAGACCCAGTACTTC.

This chain connects TRBV6-5 to TRBJ2-1; 10 nucleotides match TRBD2. Looked up from germline, CDR1 is MNHEY and CDR2 is SVGAGI. V was clipped by 5 bases and J by 3 bases; unmatched bases: 4. This CDR3 spans 15 amino acids. The CDR3 nucleotides are TGTGCCAGCAGTACCACTAGCGGGAACTACAATGAGCAGTTCTTC. Protein product: CASSTTSGNYNEQFF.

V usage is TRBV10-3 and J usage is TRBJ2-7, with a weak D call TRBD2 (6 bases). The CDR3 runs 13 residues. Trimming shortened V by 10 bases and J by 7 bases, and 20 bases separated the two germline ends. Germline values: CDR1 ENHRY, CDR2 SYGVKD. The CDR3 loop reads CATSEGPSWEQYF. The CDR3 nucleotides read TGTGCCACCTCGGAGGGCCCCTCCTGGGAGCAGTACTTC.

J is TRBJ2-7 and V is TRBV18; TRBD1 matches 8 bases. The CDR3 is 16 amino acids. The J segment lost 3 bases and the V segment lost 3 bases, leaving 10 bases of the junction unmatched. Germline values: CDR1 KGHSH, CDR2 LQKENI. The CDR3 DNA is TGTGCCAGCTCACCTAGTGACGGACAGGGAGACTACGAGCAGTACTTC. As protein: CASSPSDGQGDYEQYF.

This chain links TRBV24-1 with TRBJ1-4; 8 bases align to TRBD1. The trim removed 5 bases at V and 7 bases at J, leaving 8 bases unmatched. Germline V CDR1 and CDR2: KGHDR, SFDVKD. This CDR3 region has 15 residues. CDR3 residues: CATSGDDRGSEKLFF. In DNA, the CDR3 is TGTGCCACCAGTGGTGACGACAGGGGTAGTGAAAAACTGTTTTTT.

This chain joins TRBV13 and TRBJ2-2; no clear D. Germline CDR1 reads PRHDT; CDR2 reads FYEKMQ (reference sequence). This CDR3 comprises 12 residues. V was shortened by 5 bases and J by 4 bases, with 5 bases between the two germline ends. The CDR3 loop is CASSPSTGELFF. CDR3 DNA sequence: TGTGCCAGCAGCCCCAGCACCGGGGAGCTGTTTTTT.

The CDR3 DNA follows: TGCAGTGCTAGTATGACAGGTCTATATGGCTACACCTTC. Protein sequence: CSASMTGLYGYTF. This chain uses TRBV20-1 with TRBJ1-2; D is perhaps TRBD1 (6 bases). V lost 3 bases and J lost 5, with 13 bases in between. CDR1 and CDR2 from the germline V gene are DFQATT and SNEGSKA (reference sequence). The CDR3 is 13 amino acids.

The chain links TRBV24-1 to TRBJ2-5, with no clear D. The CDR3 totals 11 residues. Germline CDR1 is KGHDR and CDR2 is SFDVKD. Trimming shortened V by 3 bases and J by 4 bases, and 2 bases separated the two germline ends. The CDR3 spells CATSDLETQYF. In nucleotides, the CDR3 is TGTGCCACCAGTGATCTAGAGACCCAGTACTTC.

The chain has TRBV27 and TRBJ2-5, with 7 bases aligning to TRBD1. Germline loops: CDR1 MNHEY, CDR2 SMNVEV (reference sequence). The CDR3 has 15 amino acids. The trim removed 8 bases at V and 9 bases at J, leaving 18 bases unmatched. CDR3 residues: CASSRDSMGSIAQYF. Here the CDR3 DNA reads TGTGCCAGCTCTAGGGACAGTATGGGTTCCATTGCCCAGTACTTC.

The chain carries TRBV30 and TRBJ1-1; D is ambiguous. This CDR3 has 11 residues. CDR1 and CDR2 (germline): GTSNPN, SVGIG (reference sequence). CDR3 in DNA: TGTGCAGGCCAGGCGACCACTGAAGCTTTCTTT. It encodes CAGQATTEAFF. The full variable domain, completed using reference TRBV30 and TRBJ1-1, is SQTIHQWPATLVQPVGSPLSLECTVEGTSNPNLYWYRQAAGRGLQLLFYSVGIGQISSEVPQNLSASRPQDRQFILSSKKLLLSDSGFYLCAGQATTEAFFGQGTRLTVV.

The V and J genes are TRBV7-9 and TRBJ1-4; no definite D call. The length of the CDR3 is 12 residues. The V gene lost 1 base and the J gene lost 15 bases, with 12 bases spanning the gap. Germline CDR1 is SEHNR and CDR2 is FQNEAQ (reference sequence). The CDR3 sequence is CASSLGTDTLFF. CDR3 sequence (DNA): TGTGCCAGCAGCTTAGGGACGGATACCTTGTTTTTT.

The chain links TRBV7-9 to TRBJ1-1; D is ambiguous. Trimming left V 5 bases short and J 2 bases short, with 6 bases between. Germline V lookup: CDR1 SEHNR, CDR2 FQNEAQ (reference sequence). The CDR3 contains 12 residues. DNA of the CDR3: TGTGCCAGCAGCGCCGGTAACACTGAAGCTTTCTTT. Residues: CASSAGNTEAFF.

This chain uses TRBV6-2 or TRBV6-3 with TRBJ2-6; D is uncertain. Trimming shortened V by 4 bases and J by 2 bases, and 12 bases separated the two germline ends. This CDR3 has 16 residues. The V gene's germline CDR1 is MNHEY and CDR2 SVGEGT. CDR3 protein: CASSLDRAPGANVLTF. CDR3 nucleotide sequence: TGTGCCAGCAGTTTGGACCGGGCCCCTGGGGCCAACGTCCTGACTTTC.

J is TRBJ2-1 and V is TRBV5-5; 13 positions match TRBD2. Per germline, CDR1 SGHKS and CDR2 YYEKEE (reference sequence). V trimming: 6 bases; J trimming: 0 bases; junction bases outside the gene matches: 12. This CDR3 is built from 19 residues. This chain's CDR3 is CASKDPGLAGSSSYNEQFF. CDR3 nucleotides: TGTGCCAGCAAAGATCCGGGACTAGCGGGATCGAGCTCCTACAATGAGCAGTTCTTC.

The gene calls are TRBV13 and TRBJ2-3; D possibly uses TRBD1 or TRBD2 (5 bases each). In germline, CDR1 is PRHDT, CDR2 FYEKMQ (reference sequence). V lost 5 bases and J lost 3, with 12 bases in between. CDR3 length equals 14 residues. CDR3 in amino acids: CASSNLAGTDTQYF. DNA for the CDR3: TGTGCCAGCAGCAACCTAGCAGGGACAGATACGCAGTATTTT. Together with reference TRBV13 and TRBJ2-3, the CDR3 gives the full variable domain: AAGVIQSPRHLIKEKRETATLKCYPIPRHDTVYWYQQGPGQDPQFLISFYEKMQSDKGSIPDRFSAQQFSDYHSELNMSSLELGDSALYFCASSNLAGTDTQYFGPGTRLTVL.

The chain links TRBV19 to TRBJ1-2; D is undetermined. The germline CDR1 and CDR2 sequences are LNHDA and SQIVND (reference sequence). V was clipped by 0 bases and J by 5 bases, with 1 base between them. The CDR3 loop spans 11 amino acids. CDR3 region: CASSIEYGYTF. The CDR3 DNA sequence: TGTGCCAGTAGTATAGAGTATGGCTACACCTTC.

This clone was seen only once. This chain uses TRBV27 with TRBJ1-1, with 9 bases identical to TRBD1. This CDR3 region has 16 residues. J was trimmed by 5 bases and V by 2 bases; bases with no gene match: 9. Per germline, CDR1 MNHEY and CDR2 SMNVEV (reference sequence). CDR3 sequence (DNA): TGTGCCAGCAGTTTACCGACAGGGGGGCTGGGTACTGAAGCTTTCTTT. As protein: CASSLPTGGLGTEAFF.

The chain joins TRBV2 to TRBJ1-5; tentatively, D is TRBD1 (5 bases). Deletions cut 7 bases from V and 5 bases from J, with 12 bases between. CDR3 length: 13 amino acids. Germline-derived CDR1 and CDR2 are SNHLY and FYNNEI. The CDR3 region is CASTPQGYQPQHF. The CDR3, as DNA: TGTGCCAGCACCCCCCAGGGTTATCAGCCCCAGCATTTT.

The chain links TRBV29-1 to TRBJ1-2; D possibly corresponds to TRBD1 (6 bases). The CDR3 contains 12 residues. Germline CDR1 reads SQVTM; CDR2 reads ANQGSEA. Trimming shortened V by 7 bases and J by 2 bases, and 11 bases separated the two germline ends. The CDR3 nucleotides read TGCAGCGCCCGGACAGAAAACTATGGCTACACCTTC. Its translation is CSARTENYGYTF. Filled out from reference TRBV29-1 and TRBJ1-2, the complete variable domain reads SAVISQKPSRDICQRGTSLTIQCQVDSQVTMMFWYRQQPGQSLTLIATANQGSEATYESGFVIDKFPISRPNLTFSTLTVSNMSPEDSSIYLCSARTENYGYTFGSGTRLTVV.

CDR3 coding DNA: TGCGCCAGCAGCTCACAGGGGTACAAGCAGTACTTC. Protein: CASSSQGYKQYF. The chain carries TRBV5-1 and TRBJ2-7; 7 nucleotides agree with TRBD1. With V trimmed by 3 bases and J by 8 bases, 5 bases remained unmatched. There are 12 residues in the CDR3. The germline V gene encodes CDR1 SGHRS and CDR2 YFSETQ.

The CDR3 DNA follows: TGTGCCAGCAGCCACGGCCAGGGGCTTTCCAATGAGCAGTTCTTC. It specifies CASSHGQGLSNEQFF. This chain uses TRBV7-3 with TRBJ2-1; tentatively, D is TRBD1 (6 bases). Germline V gives CDR1 SGHTA, CDR2 FQGTGA. This CDR3 has 15 amino acids. Between the trimmed V and J ends, which lost 5 bases and 6 bases, there was a span of 17 bases. The full variable domain, rest sourced from reference TRBV7-3 and TRBJ2-1, is GAGVSQTPSNKVTEKGKYVELRCDPISGHTALYWYRQSLGQGPEFLIYFQGTGAADDSGLPNDRFFAVRPEGSVSTLKIQRTERGDSAVYLCASSHGQGLSNEQFFGPGTRLTVL.

The chain employs TRBV3-1 (or the pseudogene TRBV3-2) and TRBJ1-2; unclear D gene. The CDR3 runs to 14 residues. The V end was cut by 0 bases, the J end by 4 bases, with 9 bases between. Per the germline V gene, CDR1 is LGHDT and CDR2 is YNNKEL (reference sequence). The CDR3 DNA follows: TGTGCCAGCAGCCAAGATAACTCGGCCTATGGCTACACCTTC. Its protein product is CASSQDNSAYGYTF.